These T cell receptor beta chains were read from a single sample in a study of blood T cell repertoires in COVID-19. Clones were read by immunoSEQ multiplex PCR, and TCRdb kept only the in-frame ones, dropping some. Seen here are hundreds of thousands of clones, over 75% observed once, and the top ten hold 8% to 9.5%. Sample: peripheral blood. The source of these receptors is a human donor in a cohort sampled during active COVID-19. CDR3s include the opening cysteine and the closing phenylalanine or tryptophan. D genes are given only for firm matches. Some rows mark clone size as missing; the rest say once, few, many or name a class of expanded clone.

size	V	D	J	DNA	CDR3
-	TRBV18	TRBD1	TRBJ2-3	TGTGCCAGCTCACCGTCACAGGGGGGTACGCAGTATTTT	CASSPSQGGTQYF
-	TRBV6-1	-	TRBJ1-1	TGTGCCAGCAGTGAATTTCAGAACACTGAAGCTTTCTTT	CASSEFQNTEAFF
-	TRBV7-8	TRBD2	TRBJ2-7	TGTGCCAGCAGAGGGAGGGACTACGAGCAGTACTTC	CASRGRDYEQYF
-	TRBV2	-	TRBJ1-5	TGTGCCAGCAGTCCAAATAAGGGGATTCAGCAGCCCCAGCATTTT	CASSPNKGIQQPQHF
-	TRBV6-5	TRBD1	TRBJ2-6	TGTGCCAGCAGGTATACAGGGGACATCCCCAACGTCCTGACTTTC	CASRYTGDIPNVLTF
-	TRBV7-2	TRBD1	TRBJ2-3	TGTGCCAGCAGCTCGAGGGGACAGCGCGCAGATACGCAGTATTTT	CASSSRGQRADTQYF
-	TRBV19	-	TRBJ2-2	TGTGCCAGTAACTCCCCGGGGTCTGGCGGGGAGCTGTTTTTT	CASNSPGSGGELFF
-	TRBV10-2	-	TRBJ1-1	TGCGCCAGCAGTGATCTCACCGGGCCAAGGGGTGAAGCTTTCTTT	CASSDLTGPRGEAFF
once	TRBV19	TRBD1	TRBJ1-4	TGTGCCAGTAGTCCTTGGACAGGGGGCTATGAAAAACTGTTTTTT	CASSPWTGGYEKLFF
once	TRBV7-8	-	TRBJ1-5	TGTGCCAGCAGCTTACTAGCCCAGCATAGCAATCAGCCCCAGCATTTT	CASSLLAQHSNQPQHF
-	TRBV6-2/TRBV6-3	-	TRBJ1-6	TGTGCCAGCAGTTACGTCACAGAAAATTCACCCCTCCACTTT	CASSYVTENSPLHF
-	TRBV6-4	-	TRBJ2-3	TGTGCCAGCAGTTTGGACGGGGCAGATACGCAGTATTTT	CASSLDGADTQYF
-	TRBV6-4	-	TRBJ1-2	TGTGCCAGCAGTCCCCAAGGAATGGGCACGGCTAACTATGGCTACACCTTC	CASSPQGMGTANYGYTF
-	TRBV5-1	-	TRBJ1-4	TGCGCCAGCAGCTTGATGGAAAGGGGTGAAAAACTGTTTTTT	CASSLMERGEKLFF
-	TRBV5-1	TRBD2	TRBJ2-1	TGCGCCAGCAGCTTTGCTGGACTAGCGGGGAGCTCCTACAATGAGCAGTTCTTC	CASSFAGLAGSSYNEQFF
-	TRBV29-1	-	TRBJ2-7	TGCAGCGTTGGGGGTGGGACTGCATCCGAGCAGTACTTC	CSVGGGTASEQYF
-	TRBV9	-	TRBJ2-2	TGTGCCAGCAGCGTAACTCCGGGCGGCGGACTCAGCACCGGGGAGCTGTTTTTT	CASSVTPGGGLSTGELFF
-	TRBV5-4	-	TRBJ2-7	TGTGCCAGTACCGGGGGAGCGTCCGCTCAGTACGAGCAGTACTTC	CASTGGASAQYEQYF
-	TRBV29-1	TRBD2	TRBJ2-1	TGCAGCGCCGAGGGAGGGATCGGCGGAAACTACAATGAGCAGTTCTTC	CSAEGGIGGNYNEQFF
-	TRBV15	-	TRBJ2-1	TGTGCCACCAGCAGAGATCCGCTGCGTGTTGAGCAGTTCTTC	CATSRDPLRVEQFF
-	TRBV6-4	TRBD2	TRBJ2-1	TGTGCCAGCAGTGACCCGGGTAGCGGGGTGATGGGTGAGCAGTTCTTC	CASSDPGSGVMGEQFF
-	TRBV19	TRBD1	TRBJ2-3	TGTGCCAGTAGGAGTTGGGGACAGGGGCGAGCAGATACGCAGTATTTT	CASRSWGQGRADTQYF
-	TRBV6-2/TRBV6-3	-	TRBJ1-2	TGTGCCAGCAGTACAGACCAGAACTATGGCTACACCTTC	CASSTDQNYGYTF
-	TRBV18	TRBD1	TRBJ2-7	TGTGCCAGCTCACCGGGACAGGGTTTCCACGAGCAGTACTTC	CASSPGQGFHEQYF
once	TRBV4-1	-	TRBJ1-1	TGCGCCAGCAGCCCACATGGCGGGGCGAACACTGAAGCTTTCTTT	CASSPHGGANTEAFF
-	TRBV19	-	TRBJ2-2	TGTGCCAGTACCATCAGGGTATACACCGGGGAGCTGTTTTTT	CASTIRVYTGELFF
-	TRBV28	-	TRBJ1-1	TGTGCCAGCAGCTCCTTTGGGGAGATGAACACTGAAGCTTTCTTT	CASSSFGEMNTEAFF
-	TRBV10-3	TRBD1	TRBJ1-1	TGTGCCACCGCCCCGGGACAGGGGGCGGAAGGTTCCACTGAAGCTTTCTTT	CATAPGQGAEGSTEAFF
-	TRBV27	TRBD2	TRBJ2-7	TGTGCCAGCAGAAGTAGCGGGAGGACCTACGAGCAGTACTTC	CASRSSGRTYEQYF
many	TRBV14	-	TRBJ1-3	TGTGCCAGCAGCCGAGTCAGGGTTGGAAACACCATATATTTT	CASSRVRVGNTIYF
-	TRBV6-1	-	TRBJ1-5	TGTGCCAGCAGTGAAGGGGCTAGCTCGCAGCCCCAGCATTTT	CASSEGASSQPQHF
few	TRBV2	TRBD1	TRBJ2-7	TGTGCCAGCAGTCAGGGGGCGTACGAGCAGTACTTC	CASSQGAYEQYF
few	TRBV10-1	TRBD2	TRBJ2-7	TGCGCCAGCAGTGAGTCCGGACTAGCGGCTTACGAGCAGTACTTC	CASSESGLAAYEQYF
-	TRBV25-1	-	TRBJ2-1	TGTGCCAGCAGTTCATCGGGTCTCGACTACAATGAGCAGTTCTTC	CASSSSGLDYNEQFF
-	TRBV5-6	-	TRBJ1-2	TGTGCCAGCAGCCCGCCGGGGAGGAGCGGCTACACCTTC	CASSPPGRSGYTF
-	TRBV6-5	TRBD1	TRBJ2-7	TGTGCCAGCAGGCGGACAGGTTCCTACGAGCAGTACTTC	CASRRTGSYEQYF
once	TRBV19	-	TRBJ1-3	TGTGCCAGTAGTACACCTCAGGGAAACACCATATATTTT	CASSTPQGNTIYF
-	TRBV10-3	-	TRBJ1-2	TGTGCCATCAGAGGCGGGGAGGCGGGCTATGGCTACACCTTC	CAIRGGEAGYGYTF
-	TRBV11-3	-	TRBJ2-4	TGTGCCAGCAGCTTCCCGGGAGAAAACATTCAGTACTTC	CASSFPGENIQYF